This is a list of T cell receptor beta chains from one sample in a study of cytomegalovirus exposure and HLA in healthy donors. Some clones are missing from TCRdb's copy, which holds only in-frame ones; the method was immunoSEQ multiplex PCR. The sample includes around 170,000 clones, 80% of them seen just once. Specimen: PBMCs. These receptors were taken from a man aged 40-55 years in good health and CMV-seropositive. CDR3s include the opening cysteine and the closing phenylalanine or tryptophan. The D gene is left open where the match is weak. Clone size is given for some rows only: seen once, a few or many times, or a class if the clone is expanded.

j_call: TRBJ1-1; d_call: TRBD1; clone_size: few; v_call: TRBV6-6; cdr3_nt: TGTGCCAGCAGTTATGGCGGGACAGGGAACACTGAAGCTTTCTTT; cdr3_aa: CASSYGGTGNTEAFF
j_call: TRBJ2-7; d_call: TRBD1; clone_size: NA; v_call: TRBV28; cdr3_nt: TGTGCCAGCAGTTCTAGACAGGGCGAGCAGTACTTC; cdr3_aa: CASSSRQGEQYF
j_call: TRBJ2-4; d_call: TRBD2; clone_size: NA; v_call: TRBV5-3; cdr3_nt: TGTGCCAGAGGACACCTAGCGGGGGGCCCCTGTGAGGGTATAGCCAAAAACATTCAGTACTTC; cdr3_aa: CARGHLAGGPCEGIAKNIQYF
j_call: TRBJ1-5; d_call: NA; clone_size: NA; v_call: TRBV9; cdr3_nt: TGTGCCAGCAGCGCAATGTCAGGGGATCAGCCCCAGCATTTT; cdr3_aa: CASSAMSGDQPQHF
j_call: TRBJ2-7; d_call: TRBD2; clone_size: few; v_call: TRBV7-9; cdr3_nt: TGTGCCATCCGGACTAGCGGGGGATCCTACGAGCAGTACTTC; cdr3_aa: CAIRTSGGSYEQYF
j_call: TRBJ1-2; d_call: NA; clone_size: NA; v_call: TRBV4-2; cdr3_nt: TGTGCCAGCAGCCAAGACAGGATTAACTATGGCTACACCTTC; cdr3_aa: CASSQDRINYGYTF
j_call: TRBJ1-4; d_call: TRBD1; clone_size: NA; v_call: TRBV19; cdr3_nt: TGTGCCAGTAGTCCCTCCCCGACAGGGTGGGAAAAACTGTTTTTT; cdr3_aa: CASSPSPTGWEKLFF
j_call: TRBJ2-2; d_call: TRBD1; clone_size: once; v_call: TRBV27; cdr3_nt: TGTGCCAGCAGTTGGGGGACAGCGAACACCGGGGAGCTGTTTTTT; cdr3_aa: CASSWGTANTGELFF
j_call: TRBJ1-1; d_call: TRBD1; clone_size: few; v_call: TRBV6-1; cdr3_nt: TGTGCCAGCAGGGGACAGATGAACACTGAAGCTTTCTTT; cdr3_aa: CASRGQMNTEAFF
j_call: TRBJ1-4; d_call: NA; clone_size: NA; v_call: TRBV19; cdr3_nt: TGTGCCAGTGAAGGGGGAGAAAAACTGTTTTTT; cdr3_aa: CASEGGEKLFF
j_call: TRBJ2-5; d_call: TRBD2; clone_size: few; v_call: TRBV28; cdr3_nt: TGTGCCAGCAGTTTCTACCAGCGGGGGCTAAAAGAGACCCAGTACTTC; cdr3_aa: CASSFYQRGLKETQYF
j_call: TRBJ2-4; d_call: NA; clone_size: NA; v_call: TRBV7-9; cdr3_nt: TGTGCCAGCAGCTCGTCCGGATGGGGGGACCAAAACATTCAGTACTTC; cdr3_aa: CASSSSGWGDQNIQYF
j_call: TRBJ2-3; d_call: TRBD2; clone_size: NA; v_call: TRBV18; cdr3_nt: TGTGCCAGCTCGCCGACTAGCGGGGACACAGATACGCAGTATTTT; cdr3_aa: CASSPTSGDTDTQYF
j_call: TRBJ2-1; d_call: TRBD2; clone_size: many; v_call: TRBV29-1; cdr3_nt: TGCAGCGTCCTTCTGGGCGGGGGGGCAGGTGAGCAGTTCTTC; cdr3_aa: CSVLLGGGAGEQFF
j_call: TRBJ1-5; d_call: NA; clone_size: NA; v_call: TRBV6-6; cdr3_nt: TGTGCCAGCAGCTACAGACAGACCTCCAATCAGCCCCAGCATTTT; cdr3_aa: CASSYRQTSNQPQHF